One sample yielded the 25 T cell receptor beta chains listed below, sequenced in a study of blood T cell repertoires in COVID-19. Method: immunoSEQ multiplex PCR; TCRdb's copy keeps in-frame clones and lacks some. The table lists 85,000 to 130,000 clones, around 87% of them singletons, with more than 14% in the top ten. Sample: peripheral blood. These receptors were taken from a man aged 45-65 years with acute or convalescent COVID-19.

The genes are TRBV5-5 and TRBJ2-6; 7 positions agree with TRBD1. The trim removed 2 bases at V and 4 bases at J, leaving 12 bases unmatched. Germline-derived CDR1 and CDR2 are SGHKS and YYEKEE (reference sequence). CDR3 size: 18 residues. CDR3 DNA sequence: TGTGCCAGCAGCTTATGGACAGGCGAGCTCTCCGGGGCCAACGTCCTGACTTTC. Translated: CASSLWTGELSGANVLTF.

This sequence joins TRBV5-1 and TRBJ1-1; no clear D gene. The CDR3 is 12 residues long. V gave up 2 bases and J gave up 4 bases, with 6 bases separating them. Germline V gene lookup returns CDR1 SGHRS and CDR2 YFSETQ. In nucleotides, the CDR3 is TGCGCCAGCAGCTTACTAGGCACTGAAGCTTTCTTT. This codes for CASSLLGTEAFF.

The chain carries TRBV15 and TRBJ2-6; no definite D call. The length of the CDR3 is 16 residues. Trimming removed 3 bases from V and 0 bases from J, with 9 bases in between. Germline V gene data show CDR1 as LNHNV and CDR2 as YYDKDF (reference sequence). The CDR3 sequence is CATSSPRVSGANVLTF. CDR3 nucleotide sequence: TGTGCCACCAGCAGTCCCCGGGTCTCTGGGGCCAACGTCCTGACTTTC.

The rearrangement uses TRBV5-1 and TRBJ2-3; D gene ambiguous. Germline V gene sequence: CDR1 SGHRS, CDR2 YFSETQ. CDR3 length: 14 amino acids. Trimming stripped 0 bases from V and 2 bases from J, with 7 bases between. Written as DNA, the CDR3 is TGCGCCAGCAGCTTGGAGTGGGCCACAGATACGCAGTATTTT. Translation gives CASSLEWATDTQYF.

The V gene is TRBV9, the J gene TRBJ1-3; D remains unclear. CDR1 is SGDLS, CDR2 YYNGEE, per germline. The CDR3 is made up of 13 amino acids. V was trimmed by 3 bases and J by 3 bases, leaving 7 bases between them. The CDR3 sequence is CASSATGGNTIYF. DNA of the CDR3: TGTGCCAGCAGCGCCACGGGTGGAAACACCATATATTTT.

V and J are TRBV7-8 and TRBJ1-2, with TRBD1 matching over 7 bases. Germline V gene sequence: CDR1 SGHVS, CDR2 FQNEAQ. V lost 1 base, J lost 0 bases, and 2 bases stayed unmatched. The CDR3 consists of 15 residues. The CDR3 bases are TGTGCCAGCAGCTTAGAAGGGGGCTCTAACTATGGCTACACCTTC. Encoded protein: CASSLEGGSNYGYTF.

The gene calls are TRBV3-1 (or the pseudogene TRBV3-2) and TRBJ2-7; no firm D call. V was clipped by 1 base and J by 6 bases, with 10 bases between them. CDR1 is LGHDT and CDR2 is YNNKEL in the germline V gene (reference sequence). CDR3 size: 13 residues. This CDR3 reads CASSQGRVGEQYF. Here the CDR3 DNA reads TGTGCCAGCAGCCAAGGCCGGGTTGGCGAGCAGTACTTC.

The genes are TRBV5-1 and TRBJ2-1; 7 bases map to TRBD1. The V segment lost 0 bases and the J segment 8 bases; nucleotides outside the gene matches: 5. This CDR3 contains 14 residues. The germline V gene encodes CDR1 SGHRS and CDR2 YFSETQ. DNA of the CDR3: TGCGCCAGCAGCTTGGGGCAGGGGGATGATGAGCAGTTCTTC. Its protein is CASSLGQGDDEQFF.

V and J are TRBV25-1 and TRBJ2-7, with 8 bases identical to TRBD1. With 2 bases clipped from V and 1 base from J, the junction kept 1 base outside the gene matches. The CDR3 totals 14 residues. The germline V gene has CDR1 MGHDK and CDR2 SYGVNS. This chain's CDR3 is CASSEGTGSYEQYF. The CDR3 DNA reads TGTGCCAGCAGTGAAGGGACAGGTTCCTACGAGCAGTACTTC.

V gene TRBV3-1 (or the pseudogene TRBV3-2) combines with J gene TRBJ2-2; D call uncertain. Trimming removed 1 base at V and 0 bases at J, with 6 bases between. The germline gives CDR1 LGHDT, CDR2 YNNKEL (reference sequence). The CDR3 runs to 15 residues. The CDR3 region is CASSQGGANTGELFF. CDR3 DNA sequence: TGTGCCAGCAGCCAAGGTGGAGCGAACACCGGGGAGCTGTTTTTT.

This clone is a singleton in its sample. V usage is TRBV6-6 and J usage is TRBJ2-5; D ambiguous. With 4 bases removed from V and 6 bases from J, the gap between germline ends came to 12 bases. The CDR3 runs 13 residues. Per germline, CDR1 MNHNY and CDR2 SVGAGI (reference sequence). CDR3 sequence: CASSSLPLQTQYF. The DNA for the CDR3 is TGTGCCAGCAGTTCGCTACCCCTTCAGACCCAGTACTTC.

The chain links TRBV30 to TRBJ2-2, with 10 nucleotides matching TRBD2. CDR1 is GTSNPN and CDR2 is SVGIG in the germline V gene (reference sequence). Germline trimming cut 3 bases from V and 8 bases from J; bases unmatched to any gene: 18. The CDR3 loop spans 18 amino acids. CDR3 region: CAWRSPLAGAKKAGELFF. Written as DNA, the CDR3 is TGTGCCTGGAGGTCTCCTCTAGCGGGAGCCAAAAAAGCTGGGGAGCTGTTTTTT.

V and J are TRBV10-3 and TRBJ2-2; 8 nucleotides align to TRBD1. Trimming took 0 bases from V and 1 from J; bases not matched to a gene: 1. This CDR3 spans 16 amino acids. From germline, CDR1 is ENHRY and CDR2 SYGVKD. CDR3 sequence: CAISESGTGNTGELFF. For the CDR3, the DNA is TGTGCCATCAGTGAGTCCGGGACAGGGAACACCGGGGAGCTGTTTTTT.

This chain links TRBV18 with TRBJ2-7; 9 nucleotides match TRBD1. Germline loops: CDR1 KGHSH, CDR2 LQKENI. This CDR3 is built from 15 residues. Losses at the gene ends were 4 bases for V and 3 bases for J; bases not matched to a gene: 7. CDR3 nucleotides: TGTGCCAGCTCACGAGACGGACAGGGGTTCTACGAGCAGTACTTC. Translated: CASSRDGQGFYEQYF.

This chain links TRBV5-8 with TRBJ2-5, with 10 positions matching TRBD1. The CDR3 runs 14 residues. Germline V gene data show CDR1 as SGHTS and CDR2 as YDEGEE. Germline trimming cut 3 bases from V and 5 bases from J; bases unmatched to any gene: 4. The CDR3 loop is CASSSDRGLETQYF. The CDR3, as DNA: TGTGCCAGCAGCTCGGACAGGGGGTTGGAGACCCAGTACTTC.

This chain links TRBV10-2 with TRBJ2-7, with 7 bases that match TRBD2. J gave up 2 bases and V 7 bases, and 8 bases lay outside the gene matches. The CDR3 extends over 14 amino acids. Per germline, CDR1 WSHSY and CDR2 SAAADI. The CDR3 bases are TGCGCCAGCAAGATGGGGGGGTATGCCTACGAGCAGTACTTC. It yields the protein CASKMGGYAYEQYF.

This clone was observed once. The rearrangement links TRBV6-2 or TRBV6-3 to TRBJ2-7, with 11 bases lining up with TRBD2. V gave up 6 bases and J gave up 2 bases; unmatched junction bases: 6. CDR3 length: 15 residues. Germline V gives CDR1 MNHEY, CDR2 SVGEGT. DNA of the CDR3: TGTGCCAGCAGCCGTCTAGCGGGAGGTCCCTACGAGCAGTACTTC. The encoded protein is CASSRLAGGPYEQYF.

The chain is built from TRBV10-2 and TRBJ2-3, with no clear D. The ends were cut back, 2 bases at V and 2 bases at J, with 2 bases in the middle. This CDR3 has 12 amino acids. The germline V gene encodes CDR1 WSHSY and CDR2 SAAADI. CDR3: CASSELTDTQYF. CDR3 coding DNA: TGCGCCAGCAGTGAGCTCACAGATACGCAGTATTTT.

This chain connects TRBV12-3 or TRBV12-4 to TRBJ2-3, with D perhaps TRBD2 (5 bases). Trimming took 5 bases from V and 5 from J, leaving 11 bases between them. The CDR3 extends over 13 amino acids. CDR3 residues: CASSTSLGDTQYF. CDR3 coding DNA: TGTGCCAGCAGTACGTCACTAGGAGATACGCAGTATTTT.

V and J are TRBV5-4 and TRBJ1-4, with TRBD1 as a possible D gene (6 bases). The CDR3 runs 16 residues. The germline V gene encodes CDR1 SGHNT and CDR2 YYREEE (reference sequence). V lost 4 bases to trimming and J lost 3 bases, with 16 bases between them. In nucleotides, the CDR3 is TGTGCCAGCAGCATGACAGGCTCTAGGGCTAATGAAAAACTGTTTTTT. Translation: CASSMTGSRANEKLFF.

The genes are TRBV9 and TRBJ1-3; perhaps TRBD1 as D (5 bases). V lost 0 bases and J 0 bases, leaving 10 bases between the germline ends. The CDR3 sequence is 16 residues long. CDR1 and CDR2 (germline): SGDLS, YYNGEE. In DNA, the CDR3 is TGTGCCAGCAGCGTAGGAGGTCAGGGCTCTGGAAACACCATATATTTT. Protein product: CASSVGGQGSGNTIYF.

This clone was observed once. The rearrangement uses TRBV6-5 and TRBJ1-2, with TRBD1 matching over 8 bases. This CDR3 comprises 15 residues. V gave up 2 bases and J gave up 2 bases; unmatched junction bases: 4. CDR1 and CDR2 (germline): MNHEY, SVGAGI. In DNA form, the CDR3 reads TGTGCCAGCAGTTACCAGGGGGCGAGGAACTATGGCTACACCTTC. This gives the protein CASSYQGARNYGYTF.

The V gene is TRBV4-1, the J gene TRBJ1-1, with no clear D. Per germline, CDR1 MGHRA and CDR2 YSYEKL. The V gene lost 4 bases and the J gene lost 5 bases, with 23 bases spanning the gap. The CDR3 is 17 amino acids. CDR3 sequence: CASSPRGWGRAGTEAFF. In nucleotides, the CDR3 is TGCGCCAGCAGCCCGCGGGGATGGGGAAGGGCGGGGACTGAAGCTTTCTTT.

The chain couples TRBV7-9 to TRBJ2-1; TRBD2 matches at 15 bases. This CDR3 is built from 19 residues. V lost 1 base and J lost 0; bases outside the gene matches: 4. Germline loops: CDR1 SEHNR, CDR2 FQNEAQ (reference sequence). CDR3 DNA sequence: TGTGCCAGCAGCTTAGGGACTAGCGGGAGGGCCAGCTCCTACAATGAGCAGTTCTTC. Amino acids: CASSLGTSGRASSYNEQFF.

V usage is TRBV5-1 and J usage is TRBJ1-3; TRBD1 matches at 7 bases. CDR3 length: 18 residues. With 0 bases clipped from V and 1 base from J, the junction kept 10 bases outside the gene matches. In germline, CDR1 is SGHRS, CDR2 YFSETQ. CDR3 nucleotides: TGCGCCAGCAGCTTGGGACAGGGTGGTTCTTTTTCTGGAAACACCATATATTTT. Translating it yields CASSLGQGGSFSGNTIYF.